The 15 T cell receptor beta chains below all came from one sample that was sequenced in a study of blood T cell repertoires in COVID-19. The data were produced by immunoSEQ multiplex PCR, yet TCRdb's version contains in-frame clones alone and is incomplete. Of tens of thousands of clones in the sample, about four fifths were seen once. The sequenced sample consisted of peripheral blood. The source is an older man with COVID-19, enrolled during active disease.

This clone was counted a single time. The chain combines TRBV4-3 with TRBJ1-2, with 7 nucleotides matching TRBD1. CDR1 and CDR2 (germline): LGHNA, YSLEER. The V gene end was trimmed by 2 bases and the J gene end by 3 bases; junction bases not matched to a gene: 6. The CDR3 has 15 residues. The chain's CDR3 is CASSQSTGVDYGYTF. DNA of the CDR3: TGCGCCAGCAGCCAAAGTACAGGGGTAGACTATGGCTACACCTTC.

The chain uses TRBV30 and TRBJ1-1; 7 bases agree with TRBD1. Germline CDR1 reads GTSNPN; CDR2 reads SVGIG (reference sequence). The V and J ends lost 1 base and 4 bases, in that order; junction bases with no gene match: 9. The CDR3 length is 15 residues. CDR3 coding DNA: TGTGCCTGGAGTGCAATCGACAGGGTAGGCACTGAAGCTTTCTTT. This gives the protein CAWSAIDRVGTEAFF.

In this sample, this clone turned up once. The rearrangement links TRBV14 to TRBJ2-2, with D perhaps matching TRBD1 (6 bases). The CDR3 runs 14 residues. CDR1 is SGHDN and CDR2 is FVKESK in the germline V gene. V gave up 4 bases and J gave up 3 bases, with 9 bases separating them. This CDR3 reads CASSRQGYTGELFF. The CDR3 coding sequence is TGTGCCAGCAGCCGCCAGGGGTACACCGGGGAGCTGTTTTTT. The complete variable domain, with remaining parts taken from reference TRBV14 and TRBJ2-2, reads EAGVTQFPSHSVIEKGQTVTLRCDPISGHDNLYWYRRVMGKEIKFLLHFVKESKQDESGMPNNRFLAERTGGTYSTLKVQPAELEDSGVYFCASSRQGYTGELFFGEGSRLTVL.

The rearrangement links TRBV29-1 to TRBJ2-1; tentative D call: TRBD2 (6 bases). Germline V gene lookup returns CDR1 SQVTM and CDR2 ANQGSEA. The CDR3 has 15 amino acids. Trimming removed 5 bases from V and 0 bases from J, with 14 bases in between. The CDR3 sequence: CSVKGSGGSYNEQFF. The CDR3 DNA is TGCAGCGTTAAAGGCTCCGGGGGCTCCTACAATGAGCAGTTCTTC.

This chain links TRBV2 with TRBJ2-5; possibly TRBD2 for D (5 bases). The length of the CDR3 is 18 residues. Germline CDR1 is SNHLY and CDR2 is FYNNEI. V lost 4 bases to trimming and J lost 3 bases, with 24 bases between them. The CDR3, as DNA: TGTGCCAGCAGTGGATTACTAGTAAGCCTATATGGAAAAGAGACCCAGTACTTC. It translates to CASSGLLVSLYGKETQYF.

This clone was seen only a few times. This rearrangement joins TRBV7-2 to TRBJ2-5, with TRBD2 matching 7 bases. The CDR3 has 16 amino acids. Germline V gene sequence: CDR1 SGHTA, CDR2 FQGNSA. V shed 5 bases, J shed 3 bases, and the junction held 12 bases outside the gene matches. CDR3: CASSPAGWRGKETQYF. In DNA form, the CDR3 reads TGTGCCAGCAGCCCAGCGGGGTGGCGGGGGAAAGAGACCCAGTACTTC.

The chain employs TRBV11-3 and TRBJ2-3; D unresolved. CDR1 SGHNT and CDR2 YENEEA come from the germline V gene. The CDR3 length is 13 residues. The germline V and J ends were trimmed by 5 bases and 6 bases, with 12 bases remaining between them. The CDR3 protein is CASSHPAGDTQYF. DNA of the CDR3: TGTGCCAGCAGCCATCCGGCCGGGGATACGCAGTATTTT.

On this clone: Its ends do not fully match the called genes, so a read error is possible. The chain is built from TRBV7-3 and TRBJ1-1; D call uncertain. CDR1 is SGHTA and CDR2 is FQGTGA in the germline V gene. This CDR3 has 13 amino acids. The CDR3 loop is CASSVTQNTEAFF. In DNA, the CDR3 is TGTGCCAGCAGCGTAACCCAGAACACTGAAGCTTTCTTT. Complete variable domain (other parts from reference TRBV7-3 and TRBJ1-1): GAGVSQTPSNKVTEKGKYVELRCDPISGHTALYWYRQSLGQGPEFLIYFQGTGAADDSGLPNDRFFAVRPEGSVSTLKIQRTERGDSAVYLCASSVTQNTEAFFGQGTRLTVV.

The rearrangement links TRBV11-2 to TRBJ2-5; 7 nucleotides match TRBD1. Trimming cost V 3 bases and J 8 bases; bases outside gene matches: 6. Germline CDR1 reads SGHAT; CDR2 reads FQNNGV. This CDR3 contains 13 residues. The chain's CDR3 is CASSFGQGVTQYF. The CDR3 DNA sequence: TGTGCCAGCAGCTTCGGGCAGGGGGTTACCCAGTACTTC. The full variable domain, with the rest looked up from reference TRBV11-2 and TRBJ2-5, is EAGVAQSPRYKIIEKRQSVAFWCNPISGHATLYWYQQILGQGPKLLIQFQNNGVVDDSQLPKDRFSAERLKGVDSTLKIQPAKLEDSAVYLCASSFGQGVTQYFGPGTRLLVL.

The chain recombines TRBV19 with TRBJ1-4; 7 bases are a match to TRBD1. CDR1 is LNHDA, CDR2 SQIVND, per germline (reference sequence). The CDR3 sequence is 15 residues long. J lost 8 bases, V lost 3 bases, and 9 bases had no gene match. This CDR3 is CASSMYPPGGEKLFF. Written as DNA, the CDR3 is TGTGCCAGTAGTATGTACCCCCCAGGGGGGGAAAAACTGTTTTTT.

J is TRBJ2-3 and V is TRBV5-4; D not resolved. This CDR3 contains 13 residues. The V and J ends lost 1 base and 3 bases respectively, with 6 bases between them. The germline V gene has CDR1 SGHNT and CDR2 YYREEE (reference sequence). The DNA of the CDR3 is TGTGCCAGCAGCTTGATCAGAACAGATACGCAGTATTTT. Translation: CASSLIRTDTQYF.

The V and J genes are TRBV4-1 and TRBJ1-1, with 7 bases aligning to TRBD1. The length of the CDR3 is 14 residues. V lost 3 bases and J lost 7; bases outside the gene matches: 8. The germline V gene has CDR1 MGHRA and CDR2 YSYEKL. In DNA, the CDR3 is TGCGCCAGCAGCCACGCAGACAGGGCGGGTGAAGCTTTCTTT. Protein sequence: CASSHADRAGEAFF.

This sequence joins TRBV4-1 and TRBJ2-5, with 7 positions matching TRBD1. CDR1 and CDR2 (germline): MGHRA, YSYEKL. J was trimmed by 1 base and V by 0 bases; bases with no gene match: 11. The CDR3 runs to 18 residues. CDR3 coding DNA: TGCGCCAGCAGCCAAGATAAGGACAGGCTCGATATCCAAGAGACCCAGTACTTC. It is translated as CASSQDKDRLDIQETQYF.

The rearrangement links TRBV4-2 to TRBJ2-3, with 11 bases matching TRBD2. CDR3 length: 17 amino acids. The V gene end was trimmed by 2 bases and the J gene end by 7 bases; junction bases not matched to a gene: 11. Germline V gives CDR1 LGHNA, CDR2 YNFKEQ. The CDR3 DNA reads as TGTGCCAGCAGCCAAACTAGCGGGGGTGCTTCACGTCATACGCAGTATTTT. This sequence encodes CASSQTSGGASRHTQYF.

The rearrangement uses TRBV30 and TRBJ2-1; 8 nucleotides line up with TRBD2. V was pared by 0 bases and J by 7 bases, with 20 bases of the junction left unmatched. The CDR3 runs to 19 residues. Germline V gene data show CDR1 as GTSNPN and CDR2 as SVGIG (reference sequence). In nucleotides, the CDR3 is TGTGCCTGGAGTGTACCTATGGGGGGTAGCGGGACCCGACGGAATGAGCAGTTCTTC. Protein product: CAWSVPMGGSGTRRNEQFF.